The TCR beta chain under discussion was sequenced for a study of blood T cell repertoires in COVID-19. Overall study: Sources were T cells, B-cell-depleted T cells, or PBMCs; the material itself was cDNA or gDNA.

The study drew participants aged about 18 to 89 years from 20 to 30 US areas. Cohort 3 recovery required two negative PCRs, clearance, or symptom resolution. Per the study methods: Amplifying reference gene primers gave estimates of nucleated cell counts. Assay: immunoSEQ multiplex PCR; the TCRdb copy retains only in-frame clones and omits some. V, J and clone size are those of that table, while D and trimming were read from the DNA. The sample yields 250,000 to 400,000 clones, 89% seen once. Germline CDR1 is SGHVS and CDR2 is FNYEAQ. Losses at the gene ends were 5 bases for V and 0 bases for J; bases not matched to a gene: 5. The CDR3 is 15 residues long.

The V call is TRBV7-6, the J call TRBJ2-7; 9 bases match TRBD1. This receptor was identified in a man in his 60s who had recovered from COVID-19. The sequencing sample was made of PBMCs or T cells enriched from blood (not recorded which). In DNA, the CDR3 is TGTGCCAGCAGCCCGGGGACAGGGAGCTCCTACGAGCAGTACTTC. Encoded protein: CASSPGTGSSYEQYF.